Given below is one T cell receptor beta chain in context. The antigen remains unidentified. The V gene's germline CDR1 is PRHDT and CDR2 FYEKMQ (reference sequence). The CDR3 runs to 14 residues. V was pared by 2 bases and J by 6 bases, with 10 bases between. CTLA-4 blockade using ipilimumab, together with focal radiation, was received by patients with chemo-refractory metastatic non-small-cell lung cancer. These data belong to a study of radiotherapy plus CTLA-4 blockade in lung cancer. Study-wide context: Objective response was observed in 18% of patients, and disease control in roughly 30%. Points from the study as a whole: There was expansion of tumor-derived TCR clones in blood after radiotherapy plus ipilimumab.

Sequencing was performed with immunoSEQ multiplex PCR; in TCRdb, only in-frame clones are kept and a portion is missing. The sample has about 82,000 clones; approximately 75% are singletons. Specimen: peripheral blood, collected from a patient treated with radiotherapy plus ipilimumab. This clonotype was sampled from a human donor with non-small cell lung cancer that progressed on radiotherapy plus ipilimumab. The rearrangement uses TRBV13 and TRBJ1-4; D not certain. The CDR3 sequence is CASSLYRGDEKLFF. The CDR3 nucleotides are TGTGCCAGCAGCTTATACCGGGGAGATGAAAAACTGTTTTTT.